This T cell receptor (beta chain) was profiled in a study of T cells in Graves' hyperthyroidism and ophthalmopathy (dated by TCRdb to the late 2010s). Concerning the study at large: Peripheral blood samples were taken at the time of initial diagnosis, prior to any treatment. To identify distinguishing TCR V-J signatures, a discovery cohort of some 99 patients was used, comprising 43 with Graves' ophthalmopathy and 57 with stable Graves' hyperthyroidism. An independent validation cohort of under 20 hyperthyroidism patients and 17 patients who later progressed to ophthalmopathy tested prospective prediction of ophthalmopathy. For training and testing, the roughly 100 patients in the discovery cohort were randomly divided in a 7:3 ratio. Thyroid tissue and blood T-cell repertoires from more than 5 Graves' hyperthyroidism patients were also compared in the study. Once sampling was done, hyperthyroidism patients were given methimazole at a starting dose of 30 mg daily, whereas ophthalmopathy patients were given high-dose intravenous methylprednisolone. The paper reports TCR Vbeta CDR3 sequencing of 140 or so peripheral blood samples: some 44 ophthalmopathy, roughly 74 hyperthyroidism and approximately 17 progressor patients.

Graves' hyperthyroidism was defined as stable when no progression to ophthalmopathy occurred over 18 months of follow-up. Hyperthyroidism patients were newly diagnosed, with disease duration under 2 months, and aged 18 to 65 years. Patients with uncontrolled infections, other autoimmune diseases, pregnancy or lactation were excluded. Diagnoses were established on the basis of clinical symptoms, serum thyroxine and TRAb, thyroid ultrasound, and orbital computed tomography. Ficoll-Paque density gradient centrifugation was used to isolate PBMCs from about 9 ml of fresh peripheral blood. Trizol reagent was used to extract total RNA, and RNA quality was then checked on an Agilent 2100 Bioanalyzer. TCR beta CDR3 regions were amplified from RNA transcripts. The first round of RT-PCR for the TCR CDR3 was performed with the HTBI primer set and the Qiagen OneStep RT-PCR kit. The libraries were constructed in a second round of multiplex PCR and then size-selected and purified. Paired-end sequencing of the libraries was performed with 100 bp reads on an Illumina HiSeq2000. In the authors' own workflow: Raw data were processed with SOAPnuke, discarding reads with adapters, uncalled bases, mean Phred below 15, or no exact constant-primer or identifier match. High-quality paired reads were merged using COPE v1.2.5, and each unique nucleotide sequence was defined as a clonotype. MiTCR v1.1 was used to align the clonotypes against IMGT TRBV, TRBD and TRBJ reference segments. The analysis included only V-J combinations with a frequency above 0.0001, which together covered around 99% of the repertoires. A TCS score was defined as the ratio between F50 (clonal expansion) and ExV (chaos), using BLOSUM62-based TCRdist between CDR3 peptides within each V-J. Welch's t-statistics and random forest reduced fewer than 550 V-J features to 10 to 15, which were used in a naive Bayes classifier (R e1071). The public reads were reprocessed in TCRdb via fastp at Q25 and MiXCR, keeping in-frame beta chains. Rows with one shared CDR3 protein collapse into an entry with the most common genes and DNA. TCRdb's processing, not the study's, gives the V and J calls here. This sample has approximately 400,000 distinct CDR3 sequences in its table, and about 15% of those were observed once. Approximately 32% of the sample lies in the top ten.

Overall results and qualifications from the work: No statistical method was used to fix the sample size in advance, and group allocation was not hidden from the investigators. In cross-validation, a model built on a 13 V-J signature told ophthalmopathy apart from stable hyperthyroidism with 85% to 90% sensitivity and roughly 82% specificity, and in testing the same model reached 80%/75%. Blood samples also contained most of the expanded thyroid clonotypes (frequency above 0.001), which suggests that blood repertoires may reflect thyroid immune responses. During validation, the model predicted progression to ophthalmopathy a median of about 6.5 months ahead of onset, with almost 71% sensitivity and roughly 72% specificity.

Worth noting for this clonotype: What this receptor recognizes is not known. Possible read error: a much larger clone is one base away.

From a lookup of the germline V gene (reference sequence), CDR1 and CDR2 are MNHEY and SMNVEV. A distance of 15 bases separates the germline ends of V and J, which lose 6 bases and 3 bases respectively. The CDR3 measures 14 amino acids from cysteine to phenylalanine. CDR3 DNA is the only sequence kept; it has 42 bases, read in frame from the first base. The chain is encoded by TRBV27 joined to TRBJ2-7, with the D gene call left open. The sample taken for sequencing was blood. The receptor comes from a woman in her 30s with Graves' hyperthyroidism. The nucleotide sequence is given as TGTGCCAGCAGAGTGGGCAGTACTTTCTACGAGCAGTACTTC. It translates as CASRVGSTFYEQYF.